This T cell receptor beta chain was sequenced in a study of T cells expressing NK-cell markers. A remark on this clonotype: Antigen unknown.

The length of the CDR3 is 16 residues. The germline gives CDR1 SGHTA, CDR2 FQGNSA. TCRdb reprocessed the 5' RACE reads and reports one entry per CDR3 protein, with no DNA. This table holds about 460,000 distinct CDR3 sequences. Study-wide results and caveats: In several donors, dominant clonotypes made up about 25-60.1% of CD3+CD56-NKG2C+ cells. About 1.0-7.0% of CD8+ T cells in six or seven donors belonged to dominant NKG2C+ clonotypes.

The chain couples TRBV7-2 to TRBJ2-6. Sample: blood T cells: a sorted CD56 or NKG2C T cell subset, CD4+ or CD8+ T cells, or bulk PBMC T cells (not recorded which). The receptor was isolated from a woman between 50 and 59 years old in good health. CDR3 protein: CASSFGPVSGANVLTF.